A few counts support the clone carrying this TCR beta chain. Antigen: not known. The data originate from a study of OX40 agonist ivuxolimab in advanced cancers. Study information: At 0.01 to 10 mg/kg, ivuxolimab was administered intravenously to patients every 2 weeks.

Method: immunoSEQ multiplex PCR; TCRdb's copy keeps in-frame clones and lacks some. The sample has about 70,000 clones; roughly 86% are singletons. Findings of the study overall: CD4+ and CD8+ T cells in blood underwent clonal expansion by week 6 at 0.1 to 3.0 mg/kg.

The source of this sequence is an adult with an advanced solid tumor such as melanoma, head and neck, liver or kidney cancer. The starting material was CD4+ or CD8+ T cells sorted from blood, obtained in a trial of the OX40 agonist ivuxolimab.

The CDR3 DNA is TGTGCCAGCAGTTCCGGGGGCGGCGGGAGCTCCTACGAGCAGTACTTC. Translation gives CASSSGGGGSSYEQYF. The V and J genes are TRBV28 and TRBJ2-7; tentatively, D is TRBD2 (7 bases). Deletions cut 4 bases from V and 0 bases from J, with 16 bases between. Germline CDR1 is MDHEN and CDR2 is SYDVKM. This CDR3 has 16 amino acids.